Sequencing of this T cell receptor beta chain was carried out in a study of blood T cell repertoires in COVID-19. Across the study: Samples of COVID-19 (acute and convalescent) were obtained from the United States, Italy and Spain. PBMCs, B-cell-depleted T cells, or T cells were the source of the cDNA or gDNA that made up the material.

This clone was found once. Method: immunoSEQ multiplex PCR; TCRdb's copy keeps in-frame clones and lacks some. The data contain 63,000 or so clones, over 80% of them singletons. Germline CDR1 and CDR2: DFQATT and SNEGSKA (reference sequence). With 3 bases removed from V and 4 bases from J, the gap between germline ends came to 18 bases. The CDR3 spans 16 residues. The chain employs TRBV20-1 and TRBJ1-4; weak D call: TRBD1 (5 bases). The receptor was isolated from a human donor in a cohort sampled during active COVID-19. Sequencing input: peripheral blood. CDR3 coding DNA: TGCAGTGCTAGTGAAGGGGCAAGAGGTTATAATGAAAAACTGTTTTTT. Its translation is CSASEGARGYNEKLFF.